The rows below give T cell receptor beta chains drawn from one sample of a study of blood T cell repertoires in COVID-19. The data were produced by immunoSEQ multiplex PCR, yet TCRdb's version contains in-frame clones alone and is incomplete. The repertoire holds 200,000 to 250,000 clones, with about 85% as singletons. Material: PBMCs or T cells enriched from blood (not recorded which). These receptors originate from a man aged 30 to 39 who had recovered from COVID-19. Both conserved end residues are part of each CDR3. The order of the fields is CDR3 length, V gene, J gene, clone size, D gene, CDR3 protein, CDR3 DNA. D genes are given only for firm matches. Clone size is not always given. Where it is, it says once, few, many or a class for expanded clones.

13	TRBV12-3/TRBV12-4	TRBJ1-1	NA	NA	CASHPGWATEAFF	TGTGCCAGCCACCCAGGGTGGGCCACTGAAGCTTTCTTT
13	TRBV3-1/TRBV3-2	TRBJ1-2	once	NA	CASSQGTPLGYTF	TGTGCCAGCAGCCAAGGTACTCCCTTAGGCTACACCTTC
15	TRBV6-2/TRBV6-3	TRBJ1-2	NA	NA	CASSYGPGNNYGYTF	TGTGCCAGCAGTTACGGTCCCGGGAACAACTATGGCTACACCTTC
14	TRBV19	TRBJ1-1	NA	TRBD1	CASSIQGGQGEAFF	TGTGCCAGTAGTATACAGGGGGGCCAGGGTGAAGCTTTCTTT
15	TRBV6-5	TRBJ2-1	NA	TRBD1	CASSRQGVAYNEQFF	TGTGCCAGCAGTCGACAGGGAGTGGCCTACAATGAGCAGTTCTTC
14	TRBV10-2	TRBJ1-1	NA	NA	CATQRAELNTEAFF	TGCGCCACTCAAAGAGCGGAACTGAACACTGAAGCTTTCTTT
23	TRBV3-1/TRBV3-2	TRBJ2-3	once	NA	CASSQQGHKKNFHSAGRTDTQYF	TGTGCCAGCAGCCAACAGGGGCATAAAAAAAACTTTCACTCGGCCGGAAGGACAGATACGCAGTATTTT
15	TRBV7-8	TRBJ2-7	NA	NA	CASSLARESSYEQYF	TGTGCCAGCAGCTTAGCCAGGGAAAGCTCCTACGAGCAGTACTTC
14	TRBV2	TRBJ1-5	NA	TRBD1	CASSIAGGREPQHF	TGTGCCAGCAGCATAGCAGGGGGTCGAGAGCCCCAGCATTTT
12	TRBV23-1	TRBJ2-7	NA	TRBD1	CAPGTGTYEQYF	TGCGCCCCAGGGACAGGGACCTACGAGCAGTACTTC
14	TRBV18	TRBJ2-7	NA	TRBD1	CASSPQTNSGGEYF	TGTGCCAGCTCACCGCAAACAAATTCAGGGGGCGAGTACTTC
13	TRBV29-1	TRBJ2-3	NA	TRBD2	CSARLAELSAQYF	TGCAGCGCGCGACTAGCGGAGCTCTCCGCGCAGTATTTT
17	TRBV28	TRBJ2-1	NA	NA	CASSLGGQPTLYNEQFF	TGTGCCAGCAGTTTGGGGGGACAGCCGACCCTCTACAATGAGCAGTTCTTC
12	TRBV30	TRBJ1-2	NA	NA	CAWSVQFYGYTF	TGTGCCTGGAGTGTACAGTTCTATGGCTACACCTTC
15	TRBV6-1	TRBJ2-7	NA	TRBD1	CASSEGDRGRASEYF	TGTGCCAGCAGTGAAGGGGACAGGGGGCGCGCGTCGGAGTACTTC
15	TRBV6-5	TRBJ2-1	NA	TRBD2	CASTTPSGRFSEQFF	TGTGCCAGCACCACTCCTAGCGGGAGGTTCAGTGAGCAGTTCTTC
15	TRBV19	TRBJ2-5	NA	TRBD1	CASSFLGQGEETQYF	TGTGCCAGTAGTTTCCTCGGACAGGGAGAAGAGACCCAGTACTTC
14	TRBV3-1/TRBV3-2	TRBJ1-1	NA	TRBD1	CASSQRDRDTEAFF	TGTGCCAGCAGCCAGCGGGACAGGGACACTGAAGCTTTCTTT
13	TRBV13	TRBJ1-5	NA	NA	CASSPGWDQPQHF	TGTGCCAGCAGCCCGGGATGGGATCAGCCCCAGCATTTT
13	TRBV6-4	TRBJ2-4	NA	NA	CASSEVSGNIQYF	TGTGCCAGCAGCGAGGTTTCTGGAAACATTCAGTACTTC
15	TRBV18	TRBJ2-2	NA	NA	CASSPRHIYTGELFF	TGTGCCAGCTCTCCGAGACACATTTACACCGGGGAGCTGTTTTTT
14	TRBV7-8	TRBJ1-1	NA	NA	CASSLAQKNAEAFF	TGTGCCAGCAGCTTAGCCCAGAAGAACGCTGAAGCTTTCTTT
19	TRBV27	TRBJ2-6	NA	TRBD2	CASSSPIAGVLKGANVLTF	TGTGCCAGCAGTTCTCCGATAGCGGGGGTACTAAAGGGGGCCAACGTCCTGACTTTC
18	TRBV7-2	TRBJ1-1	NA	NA	CASSFVGVSGGMNTEAFF	TGTGCCAGCAGCTTTGTAGGGGTCTCGGGGGGGATGAACACTGAAGCTTTCTTT
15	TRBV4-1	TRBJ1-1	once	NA	CASSQETVLNTEAFF	TGCGCCAGCAGCCAAGAGACAGTCCTGAACACTGAAGCTTTCTTT
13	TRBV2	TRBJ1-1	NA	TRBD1	CATQGLLNTEAFF	TGTGCCACACAGGGGCTACTCAACACTGAAGCTTTCTTT
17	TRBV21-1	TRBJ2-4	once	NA	CASSKGEGRGAKNIQYF	TGTGCCAGCAGCAAAGGAGAAGGGCGGGGGGCCAAAAACATTCAGTACTTC
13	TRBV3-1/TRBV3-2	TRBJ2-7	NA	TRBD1	CASSRGQGDEQYF	TGTGCCAGCAGCCGCGGACAGGGCGACGAGCAGTACTTC
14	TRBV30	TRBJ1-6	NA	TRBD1	CAYLTGGAGSPLHF	TGTGCCTACCTGACAGGGGGCGCAGGGTCACCCCTCCACTTT